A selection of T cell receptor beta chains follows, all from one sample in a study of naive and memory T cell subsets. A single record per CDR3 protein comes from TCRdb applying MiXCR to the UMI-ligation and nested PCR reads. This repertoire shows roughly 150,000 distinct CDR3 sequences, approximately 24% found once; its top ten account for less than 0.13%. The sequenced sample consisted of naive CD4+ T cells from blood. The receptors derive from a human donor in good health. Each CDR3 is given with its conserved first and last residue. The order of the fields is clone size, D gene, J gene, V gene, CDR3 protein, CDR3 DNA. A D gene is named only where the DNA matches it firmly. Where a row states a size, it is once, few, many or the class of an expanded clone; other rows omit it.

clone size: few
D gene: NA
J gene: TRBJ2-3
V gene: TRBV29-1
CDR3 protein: CSALASRTDTQYF
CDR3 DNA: TGCAGCGCGTTAGCGAGTCGAACAGATACGCAGTATTTT

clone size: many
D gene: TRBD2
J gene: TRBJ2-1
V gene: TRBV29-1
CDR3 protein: CSVASGRAGFRNEQFF
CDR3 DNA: TGCAGCGTCGCTAGCGGGAGGGCCGGTTTCCGGAATGAGCAGTTCTTC

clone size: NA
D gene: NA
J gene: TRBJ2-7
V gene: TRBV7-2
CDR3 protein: CASSPGGVAPSYEQYF
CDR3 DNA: TGTGCCAGCAGCCCCGGCGGTGTGGCACCATCCTACGAGCAGTACTTC

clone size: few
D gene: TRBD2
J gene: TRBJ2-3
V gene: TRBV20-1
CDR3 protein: CSALLAGKGPDTQYF
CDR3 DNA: TGCAGTGCTCTTTTAGCGGGAAAAGGGCCAGATACGCAGTATTTT

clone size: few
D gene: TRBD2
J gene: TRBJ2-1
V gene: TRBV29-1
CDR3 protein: CSVGGSGRALTDNEQFF
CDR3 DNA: TGCAGCGTTGGGGGTAGCGGGAGGGCCTTAACGGACAATGAGCAGTTCTTC

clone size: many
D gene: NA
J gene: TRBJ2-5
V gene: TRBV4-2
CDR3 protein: CASSRGVQETQYF
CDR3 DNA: TGTGCCAGCAGCCGCGGGGTGCAAGAGACCCAGTACTTC

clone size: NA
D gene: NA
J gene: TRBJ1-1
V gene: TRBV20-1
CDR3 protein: CSATRDTTNTEAFF
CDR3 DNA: TGCAGTGCTACGCGGGACACTACGAACACTGAAGCTTTCTTT

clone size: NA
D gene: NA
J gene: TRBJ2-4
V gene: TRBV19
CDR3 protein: CASSPEPRLAKNIQYF
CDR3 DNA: TGTGCCAGTAGTCCAGAACCCCGCCTAGCCAAAAACATTCAGTACTTC

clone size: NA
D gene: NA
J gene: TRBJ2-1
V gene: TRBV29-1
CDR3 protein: CSARLGYNEQFF
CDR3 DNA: TGCAGCGCCCGTCTCGGGTACAATGAGCAGTTCTTC

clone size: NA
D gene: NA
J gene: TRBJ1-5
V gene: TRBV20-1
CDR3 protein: CSARVGWQGPHQPQHF
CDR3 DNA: TGCAGTGCTAGAGTGGGTTGGCAGGGGCCTCATCAGCCCCAGCATTTT

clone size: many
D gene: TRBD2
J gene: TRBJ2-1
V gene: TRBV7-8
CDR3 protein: CASSLVQILAGGYNEQFF
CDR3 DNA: TGTGCCAGCAGCTTAGTCCAAATCTTAGCGGGAGGGTACAATGAGCAGTTCTTC

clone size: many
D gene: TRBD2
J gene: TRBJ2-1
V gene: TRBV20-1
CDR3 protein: CSARHSGRADNEQFF
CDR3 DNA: TGCAGTGCCAGGCATAGCGGGAGGGCCGACAATGAGCAGTTCTTC

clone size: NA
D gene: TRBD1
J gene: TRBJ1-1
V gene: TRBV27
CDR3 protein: CASSLLKTGSTEAFF
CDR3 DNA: TGTGCCAGCAGTCTCCTGAAGACAGGGAGCACTGAAGCTTTCTTT

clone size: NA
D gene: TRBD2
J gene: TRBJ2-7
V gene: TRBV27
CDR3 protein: CASSLWGGLNEQYF
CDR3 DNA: TGTGCCAGCAGTTTATGGGGGGGATTAAACGAGCAGTACTTC

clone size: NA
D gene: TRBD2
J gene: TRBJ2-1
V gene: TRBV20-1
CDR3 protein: CSIAGGPSYNEQFF
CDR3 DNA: TGCAGCATAGCGGGAGGGCCGTCCTACAATGAGCAGTTCTTC

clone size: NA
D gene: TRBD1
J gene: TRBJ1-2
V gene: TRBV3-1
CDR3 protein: CASRRQGSGYTF
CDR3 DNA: TGTGCCAGTCGTAGACAGGGGTCTGGCTACACCTTC

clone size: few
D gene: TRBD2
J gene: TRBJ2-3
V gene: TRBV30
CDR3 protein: CAWDSGSPTDTQYF
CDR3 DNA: TGTGCCTGGGACAGCGGGAGTCCCACTGATACGCAGTATTTT

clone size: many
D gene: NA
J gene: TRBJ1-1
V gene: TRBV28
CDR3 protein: CATRSPMNTEAFF
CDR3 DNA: TGTGCCACCAGGAGTCCTATGAACACTGAAGCTTTCTTT

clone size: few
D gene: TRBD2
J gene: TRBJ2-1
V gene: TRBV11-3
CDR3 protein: CASSPSGSSHNEQFF
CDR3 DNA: TGTGCCAGCAGCCCGAGCGGGAGTAGCCACAATGAGCAGTTCTTC

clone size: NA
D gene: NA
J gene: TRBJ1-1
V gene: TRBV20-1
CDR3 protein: CSAHRPQVGDTEAFF
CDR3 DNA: TGCAGTGCCCACCGCCCACAGGTCGGTGACACTGAAGCTTTCTTT

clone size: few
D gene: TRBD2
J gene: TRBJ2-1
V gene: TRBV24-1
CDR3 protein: CATSLAGGRNEQFF
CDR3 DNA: TGTGCCACCAGTTTAGCGGGAGGGAGAAATGAGCAGTTCTTC

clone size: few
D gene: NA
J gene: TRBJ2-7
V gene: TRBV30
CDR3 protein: CAWSRQLTYEQYF
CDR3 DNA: TGTGCCTGGAGTCGACAGCTAACCTACGAGCAGTACTTC

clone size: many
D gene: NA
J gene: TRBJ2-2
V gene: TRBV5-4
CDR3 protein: CASSLGVRKDTGELFF
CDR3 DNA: TGTGCCAGCAGCTTGGGGGTTAGAAAAGACACCGGGGAGCTGTTTTTT

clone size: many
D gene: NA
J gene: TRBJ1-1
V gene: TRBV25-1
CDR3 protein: CASQRDGRGTEAFF
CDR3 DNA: TGTGCCAGCCAAAGGGACGGGCGAGGGACTGAAGCTTTCTTT

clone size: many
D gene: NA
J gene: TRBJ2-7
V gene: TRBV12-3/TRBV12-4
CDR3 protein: CASTRGAGTVAYEQYF
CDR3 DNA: TGTGCCAGCACCCGCGGGGCCGGGACAGTCGCCTACGAGCAGTACTTC

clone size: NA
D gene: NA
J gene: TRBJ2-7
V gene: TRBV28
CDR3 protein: CASKSGGVPQGFYEQYF
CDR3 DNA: TGTGCCAGCAAATCGGGGGGTGTGCCACAGGGGTTCTACGAGCAGTACTTC

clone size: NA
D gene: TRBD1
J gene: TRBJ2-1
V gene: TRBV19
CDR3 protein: CASSPTGGLREQFF
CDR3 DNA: TGTGCCTCTTCCCCAACAGGGGGCCTGAGGGAGCAGTTCTTC

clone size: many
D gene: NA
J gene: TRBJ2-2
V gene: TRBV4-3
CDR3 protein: CASSHSAGLNTGELFF
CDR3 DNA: TGCGCCAGCAGCCATTCAGCAGGCTTAAACACCGGGGAGCTGTTTTTT

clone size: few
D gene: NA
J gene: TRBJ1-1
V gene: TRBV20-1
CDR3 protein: CSALKRGTEAFF
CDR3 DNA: TGCAGTGCGCTCAAACGAGGCACTGAAGCTTTCTTT

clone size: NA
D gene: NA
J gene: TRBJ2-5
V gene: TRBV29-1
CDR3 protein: CSVAIIQETQYF
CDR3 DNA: TGCAGCGTTGCCATAATCCAAGAGACCCAGTACTTC

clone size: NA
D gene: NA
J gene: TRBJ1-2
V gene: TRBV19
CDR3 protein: CASVGPNYGYTF
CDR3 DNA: TGTGCCAGCGTGGGGCCGAACTATGGCTACACCTTC

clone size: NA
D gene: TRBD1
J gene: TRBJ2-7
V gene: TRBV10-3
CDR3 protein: CAISPDRGSGQYF
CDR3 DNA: TGTGCCATCAGTCCGGACAGGGGGTCAGGGCAGTACTTC

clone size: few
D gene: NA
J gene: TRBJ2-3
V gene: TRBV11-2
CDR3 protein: CASSRGVPTDTQYF
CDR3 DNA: TGTGCCAGCAGCAGGGGAGTTCCCACAGATACGCAGTATTTT

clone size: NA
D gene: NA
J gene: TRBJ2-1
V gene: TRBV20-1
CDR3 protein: CSALGRGSYNEQFF
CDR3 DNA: TGCAGTGCCTTGGGGCGCGGATCCTACAATGAGCAGTTCTTC

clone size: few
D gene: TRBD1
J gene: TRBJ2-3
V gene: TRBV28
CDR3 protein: CASSRTGPGTDTQYF
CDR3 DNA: TGTGCCAGCAGTCGGACAGGTCCCGGCACAGATACGCAGTATTTT

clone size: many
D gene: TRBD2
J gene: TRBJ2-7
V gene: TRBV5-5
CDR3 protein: CASSRIAGGVYEQYF
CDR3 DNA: TGTGCCAGCAGCCGTATAGCGGGAGGAGTTTACGAGCAGTACTTC

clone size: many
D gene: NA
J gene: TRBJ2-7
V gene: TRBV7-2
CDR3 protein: CASSFSHLPPAYEQYF
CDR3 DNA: TGTGCCAGCAGCTTCTCGCATTTGCCACCCGCGTACGAGCAGTACTTC

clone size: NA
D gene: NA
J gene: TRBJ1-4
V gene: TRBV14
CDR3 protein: CASSQDRPGTQAGLEKLFF
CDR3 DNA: TGTGCCAGCAGCCAAGATCGCCCTGGGACTCAGGCGGGTTTGGAAAAACTGTTTTTT

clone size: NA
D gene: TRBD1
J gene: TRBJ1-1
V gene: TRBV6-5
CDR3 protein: CASSYSGTGTSEAFF
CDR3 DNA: TGTGCCAGCAGTTACTCGGGGACAGGGACTTCTGAAGCTTTCTTT

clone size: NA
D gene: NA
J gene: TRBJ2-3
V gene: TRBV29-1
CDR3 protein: CSVSAGDTQYF
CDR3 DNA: TGCAGCGTGTCCGCCGGAGATACGCAGTATTTT

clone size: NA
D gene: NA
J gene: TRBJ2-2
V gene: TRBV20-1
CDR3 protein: CSARTGYTGELFF
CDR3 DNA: TGCAGTGCTAGAACAGGATATACCGGGGAGCTGTTTTTT

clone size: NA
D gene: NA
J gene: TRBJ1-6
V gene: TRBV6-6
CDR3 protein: CASSYEAGDSPLHF
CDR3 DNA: TGTGCCAGCAGTTACGAGGCAGGGGATTCACCCCTCCACTTT

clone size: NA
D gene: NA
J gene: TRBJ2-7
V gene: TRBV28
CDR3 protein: CASSAFGSLYEQYF
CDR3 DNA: TGTGCCAGCAGTGCCTTCGGGAGTTTGTACGAGCAGTACTTC

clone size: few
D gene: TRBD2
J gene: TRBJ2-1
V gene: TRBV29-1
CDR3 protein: CSAHAGTSLEQFF
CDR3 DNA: TGCAGCGCCCATGCCGGGACTAGTTTGGAGCAGTTCTTC

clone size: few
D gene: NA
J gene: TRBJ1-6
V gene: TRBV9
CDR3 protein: CASSVEAGSSYNSPLHF
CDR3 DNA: TGTGCCAGCAGCGTAGAGGCAGGAAGCTCCTATAATTCACCCCTCCACTTT

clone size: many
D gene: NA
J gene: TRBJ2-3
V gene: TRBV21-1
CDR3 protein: CASGKVANTSTDTQYF
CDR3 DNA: TGTGCCAGCGGTAAGGTGGCGAATACTAGCACAGATACGCAGTATTTT

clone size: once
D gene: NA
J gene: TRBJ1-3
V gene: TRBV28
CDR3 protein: CASRRSGSSGNTIYF
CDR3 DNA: TGTGCCAGCAGGCGTTCCGGGAGCTCTGGAAACACCATATATTTT

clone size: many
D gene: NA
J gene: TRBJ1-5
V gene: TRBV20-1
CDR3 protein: CSARGPNSNQPQHF
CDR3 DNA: TGCAGTGCTAGGGGGCCGAACAGTAATCAGCCCCAGCATTTT